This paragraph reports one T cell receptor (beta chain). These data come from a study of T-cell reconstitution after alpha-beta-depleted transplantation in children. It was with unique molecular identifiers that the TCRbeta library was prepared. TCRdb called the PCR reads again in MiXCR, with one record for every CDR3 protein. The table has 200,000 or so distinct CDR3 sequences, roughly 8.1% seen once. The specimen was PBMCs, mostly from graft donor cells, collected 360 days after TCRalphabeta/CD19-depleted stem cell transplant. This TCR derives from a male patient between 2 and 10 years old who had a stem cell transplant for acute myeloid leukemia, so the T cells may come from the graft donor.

The CDR3 region is CAWNGGTRGYGYTF. DNA of the CDR3: TGTGCCTGGAATGGGGGGACTCGAGGATATGGCTACACCTTC. This rearrangement joins TRBV30 to TRBJ1-2; a possible D gene is TRBD1 (5 bases). The germline gives CDR1 GTSNPN, CDR2 SVGIG (reference sequence). The CDR3 has 14 amino acids. V lost 4 bases and J 5 bases, leaving 17 bases between the germline ends.